The 4 T cell receptor beta chains below all came from one sample that was sequenced in a study of a mutant IDH1 vaccine in newly diagnosed glioma. Sequenced by immunoSEQ multiplex PCR; TCRdb stores in-frame clones only, minus some. The data show about 92,000 clones, 83% seen once. Specified time point: baseline, week 1 (first vaccination visit). The sample's treatment: pre-vaccination baseline after standard-of-care therapy. The sequenced sample was PBMCs, obtained from a glioma patient treated with radiotherapy, temozolomide or both. The receptors derive from a woman aged 50 to 60 with glioma.

This clone showed up just a few times. The J gene is TRBJ1-6, the V gene TRBV7-9; D is ambiguous. The CDR3 is made up of 14 amino acids. V gave up 6 bases and J gave up 7 bases, with 13 bases separating them. CDR1 is SEHNR and CDR2 is FQNEAQ in the germline V gene (reference sequence). CDR3 bases: TGTGCCAGCAGTAGAGGGCAGCCCAATTCACCCCTCCACTTT. This gives the protein CASSRGQPNSPLHF.

The chain recombines TRBV9 with TRBJ2-3, with a tentative D call TRBD2 (6 bases). Looked up from germline, CDR1 is SGDLS and CDR2 is YYNGEE. V lost 0 bases and J 5 bases, leaving 13 bases between the germline ends. The CDR3 is 15 residues long. The CDR3 bases are TGTGCCAGCAGCGTAGTGGGGACGGAGGGAGATACGCAGTATTTT. Translation: CASSVVGTEGDTQYF.

The chain joins TRBV5-4 to TRBJ2-3, with D perhaps TRBD2 (5 bases). V was trimmed by 2 bases and J by 2 bases, leaving 12 bases between them. The germline V gene has CDR1 SGHNT and CDR2 YYREEE (reference sequence). The CDR3 contains 15 residues. CDR3 nucleotides: TGTGCCAGCAGCTTTGGCGGGCCCTCCACAGATACGCAGTATTTT. Protein product: CASSFGGPSTDTQYF.

V is TRBV2 and J is TRBJ2-3; possibly TRBD2 for D (5 bases). Trimming pared 7 bases from V and 1 base from J, leaving 6 bases between. The CDR3 has 12 amino acids. Germline CDR1 reads SNHLY; CDR2 reads FYNNEI. The CDR3 sequence: CASMRGTDTQYF. The CDR3 region has the DNA TGTGCCAGCATGCGGGGCACAGATACGCAGTATTTT.